This T cell receptor (beta chain) was recorded in a study of cytomegalovirus exposure and HLA in healthy donors. V dropped 2 bases and J dropped 4 bases, with 12 bases sitting between them. Germline assignment: CDR1 SGHNT and CDR2 YYREEE (reference sequence). The CDR3 has 14 residues. Use of 60 Vbeta and 13 Jbeta primers characterized the PCR. Here immunoSEQ multiplex PCR was the method, and the copy in TCRdb shows in-frame clones only, minus some. This table has roughly 230,000 clones, over 90% appearing once. Notes on the study in general: Available immune exposure information was restricted to CMV serostatus only. In a later analysis, 16,951 TCR beta sequences were associated with HLA alleles at 0.05 false discovery rate.

With regard to this clone: Its antigen is as yet unknown.

Sample: PBMCs. This TCR derives from a girl aged 2-10 years in good health and CMV-seronegative. The V call is TRBV5-4, the J call TRBJ1-2; no firm D call. CDR3: CASSFVEPGYGYTF. CDR3 DNA sequence: TGTGCCAGCAGCTTCGTAGAGCCCGGCTATGGCTACACCTTC.